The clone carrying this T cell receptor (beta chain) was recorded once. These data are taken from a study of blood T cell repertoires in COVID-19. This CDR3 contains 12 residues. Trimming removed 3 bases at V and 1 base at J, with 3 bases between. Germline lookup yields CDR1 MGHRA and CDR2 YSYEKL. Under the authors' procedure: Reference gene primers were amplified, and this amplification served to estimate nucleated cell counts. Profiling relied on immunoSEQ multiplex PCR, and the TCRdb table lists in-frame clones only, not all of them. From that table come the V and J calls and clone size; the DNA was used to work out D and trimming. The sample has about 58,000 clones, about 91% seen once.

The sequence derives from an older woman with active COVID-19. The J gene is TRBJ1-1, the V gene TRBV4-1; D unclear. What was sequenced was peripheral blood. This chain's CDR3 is CASSHGNTEAFF. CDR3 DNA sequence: TGCGCCAGCAGCCACGGGAACACTGAAGCTTTCTTT.